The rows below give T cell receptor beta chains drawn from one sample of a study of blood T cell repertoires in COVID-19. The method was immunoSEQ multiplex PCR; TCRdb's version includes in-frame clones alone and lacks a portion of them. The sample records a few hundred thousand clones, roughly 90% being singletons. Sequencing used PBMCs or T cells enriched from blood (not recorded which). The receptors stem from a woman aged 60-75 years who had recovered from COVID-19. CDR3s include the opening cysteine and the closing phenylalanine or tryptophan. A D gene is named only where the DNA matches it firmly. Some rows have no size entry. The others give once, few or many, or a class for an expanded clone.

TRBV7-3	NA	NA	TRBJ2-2	TGTGCCAGCAGCTTAAATCGCGGGGAGCTGTTTTTT	CASSLNRGELFF
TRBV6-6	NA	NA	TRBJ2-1	TGTGCCAGCAAAGTAGCATCCTACAATGAGCAGTTCTTC	CASKVASYNEQFF
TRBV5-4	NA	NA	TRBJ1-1	TGTGCCAGCAGCACCGCAGGTCGAGTTGAAGCTTTCTTT	CASSTAGRVEAFF
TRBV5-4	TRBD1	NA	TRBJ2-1	TGTGCCAGCAGCGGCGACAGGGAAGCCAATGAGCAGTTCTTC	CASSGDREANEQFF
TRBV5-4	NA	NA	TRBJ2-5	TGTGCCAGCAGCTTAAGGGGGTCCACCGAGACCCAGTACTTC	CASSLRGSTETQYF
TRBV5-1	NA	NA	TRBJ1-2	TGCGCCAGCAGCCCAGACAGTGACTATGGCTACACCTTC	CASSPDSDYGYTF
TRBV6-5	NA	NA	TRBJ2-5	TGTGCCATCGCGACAGGTATAGAGACCCAGTACTTC	CAIATGIETQYF
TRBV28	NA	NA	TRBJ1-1	TGTGCCAGCAGTTTGTTCAGAGGGAACACTGAAGCTTTCTTT	CASSLFRGNTEAFF
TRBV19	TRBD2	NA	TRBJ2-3	TGTGCCAGTAGCGGAGTAGCGGGAGGAAGCACAGATACGCAGTATTTT	CASSGVAGGSTDTQYF
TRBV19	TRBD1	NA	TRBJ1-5	TGTGCCAGTAGAACACAGGGGGCTAGCAATCAGCCCCAGCATTTT	CASRTQGASNQPQHF
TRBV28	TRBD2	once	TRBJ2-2	TGTGCCAGCAGCTCCGCGGGAGAGGGCACCGGGGAGCTGTTTTTT	CASSSAGEGTGELFF
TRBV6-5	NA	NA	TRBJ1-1	TGTGCCAGCAGCCCGGGTCCCAGAGGGGCTTTCTTT	CASSPGPRGAFF
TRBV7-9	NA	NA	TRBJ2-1	TGTGCCAGCAGCCCCGGGGGTAGCGGCTACAATGAGCAGTTCTTC	CASSPGGSGYNEQFF
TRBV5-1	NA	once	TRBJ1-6	TGCGCCAGCAGCTTGACCTTCGAGGGGGATTCACCCCTCCACTTT	CASSLTFEGDSPLHF
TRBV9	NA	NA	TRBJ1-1	TGTGCCAGCAGCGTTGATAGCACTGAAGCTTTCTTT	CASSVDSTEAFF
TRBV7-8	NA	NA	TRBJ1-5	TGTGCCAGCAGTACAGGGTTACAAAACAATCAGCCCCAGCATTTT	CASSTGLQNNQPQHF